Sequencing of this T cell receptor beta chain was carried out in a study of a mutant IDH1 vaccine in newly diagnosed glioma. The wider study: Vaccination started 4-6 weeks after radiotherapy alone, or with temozolomide cycles. Earlier treatment was radiotherapy, temozolomide, or both, with most getting both. Study results and caveats: The study observed vaccine-induced immune responses in 93.3% of patients.

The time point here: week 5, during vaccination. A single vaccine dose contained 300 ug of mutant IDH1 20-mer peptide, and topical imiquimod was used with it. There were new WHO grade 3 or 4 astrocytomas in the donors, and these were IDH1-mutant and ATRX-lost. In regard to this clone: Its antigen is not known.

Germline CDR1 and CDR2: SGHTS and YDEGEE. The V and J ends lost 1 base and 9 bases, in that order; junction bases with no gene match: 15. The length of the CDR3 is 16 residues. Measured with immunoSEQ multiplex PCR; TCRdb has only the in-frame clones, and not every one. The profile covers 37,000 or so clones, with about 80% appearing a single time and about 24% taken by the ten largest. Sample: PBMCs, taken from a glioma patient whose treatment included an IDH1 peptide vaccine. V is TRBV5-8 and J is TRBJ2-7; 8 nucleotides agree with TRBD1. The origin of this receptor is a man younger than 45 with glioma. In DNA, the CDR3 is TGTGCCAGCAGCTTGTCGTTTTTCGACAGGGGCCCCCGGCAGTACTTC. It encodes CASSLSFFDRGPRQYF.